This T cell receptor beta chain derives from a study of T cells in Graves' hyperthyroidism and ophthalmopathy. This clonotype was counted ten times or more. Its antigen is undetermined. Study-level findings and limits: Ophthalmopathy was predicted by the model a median of about 6.5 months ahead of onset.

TCR beta CDR3 regions were amplified from RNA. RT-PCR in the first round (using the HTBI primer set) targeted the TCR CDR3. A single record per CDR3 protein comes from TCRdb applying MiXCR to the multiplex PCR reads. The sample has roughly 570,000 distinct CDR3 sequences; less than 20% are singletons. The CDR3 extends over 13 amino acids. CDR1 and CDR2 from the germline V gene are LNHNV and YYDKDF (reference sequence). V lost 0 bases and J 13 bases, leaving 15 bases between the germline ends. The patients, who ranged from 18 to 65 in age, presented with newly diagnosed hyperthyroidism lasting under 2 months. Uncontrolled infection, other autoimmune disease, pregnancy and lactation each barred patients from inclusion. Diagnosing involved the use of clinical symptoms, serum thyroxine and TRAb, thyroid ultrasound and orbital computed tomography.

This clonotype originated in a woman aged 30 to 39 with Graves' hyperthyroidism. This rearrangement joins TRBV15 to TRBJ2-5; D assignment may be TRBD1 or TRBD2 (6 bases each). Sequencing was done on a sample of blood. The CDR3: CATSRDSRGAWYF. The DNA for the CDR3 is TGTGCCACCAGCAGAGATAGTAGGGGGGCCTGGTACTTC.